This TCR beta chain was observed in a study of T cells expressing NK-cell markers. Study overall: Beta-chain profiling covered CD3+CD56+NKG2C+, CD3+CD56+NKG2C- and CD3+CD56-NKG2C+ sorted subsets.

Synthesis of TCR beta cDNA relied on 5'RACE template switching carrying UMIs. TCRdb re-called the 5' RACE reads, yielding one record per CDR3 amino acid sequence without DNA. Listed are more than 250,000 distinct CDR3 sequences; approximately 0.41% falls within the top ten. CDR1 and CDR2 from the germline V gene are MNHEY and SVGAGI. The CDR3 contains 18 residues. The J gene is TRBJ2-1, the V gene TRBV6-5; TCRdb's D call, TRBD2, is unchecked because there is no DNA. Sequenced sample: blood T cells: a sorted CD56 or NKG2C T cell subset, CD4+ or CD8+ T cells, or bulk PBMC T cells (not recorded which). The sequence came from a man younger than 35 in good health. The CDR3 sequence: CASSYSWRGLADYNEQFF.